This T cell receptor beta chain was captured by sequencing in a study of cytomegalovirus exposure and HLA in healthy donors. The primer mix had 60 Vbeta and 13 Jbeta primers. Libraries were prepared by immunoSEQ multiplex PCR; TCRdb keeps only in-frame clonotypes and omits some of them. The sample shows around 140,000 clones, about four fifths of them seen only once. The CDR3 has 17 amino acids. Trimming shortened V by 3 bases and J by 4 bases, and 19 bases separated the two germline ends. Germline V gene sequence: CDR1 SNHLY, CDR2 FYNNEI. V is TRBV2 and J is TRBJ2-1, with D possibly being TRBD2 (5 bases). The TCR was taken from a male donor in good health and CMV-seronegative. Sequencing used PBMCs. The CDR3 is CASSESSRTPGYNEQFF. The CDR3 nucleotides read TGTGCCAGCAGTGAGTCGAGCCGCACTCCGGGGTACAATGAGCAGTTCTTC.